Following are 16 T cell receptor beta chains from one sample sequenced in a study of T cells in Graves' hyperthyroidism and ophthalmopathy. Amplification yielded TCR beta CDR3 regions, with RNA transcripts as the source. HTBI primers were used for first-round RT-PCR of the TCR CDR3. Each CDR3 protein is one row after TCRdb ran MiXCR on the multiplex PCR reads. The sample gives a few hundred thousand distinct CDR3 sequences, roughly a fifth of which show up once; less than 65% is in the top ten. The material sequenced was blood. The receptors shown here come from a woman in her forties or fifties with Graves' hyperthyroidism.

The chain couples TRBV28 to TRBJ2-5, with TRBD2 matching 9 bases. With 6 bases clipped from V and 1 base from J, the junction kept 3 bases outside the gene matches. CDR3 length: 14 residues. Germline V gene data show CDR1 as MDHEN and CDR2 as SYDVKM. The chain's CDR3 is CASRVAGAQETQYF. In nucleotides, the CDR3 is TGTGCCAGCAGGGTAGCGGGGGCCCAAGAGACCCAGTACTTC.

This clonotype was seen repeatedly, ten times or more. The gene calls are TRBV18 and TRBJ1-6, with D hard to call. This CDR3 is 13 amino acids long. CDR1 is KGHSH, CDR2 LQKENI, per germline. The V gene lost 5 bases and the J gene lost 11 bases, with 13 bases spanning the gap. The CDR3 region is CASSSPRGTPLHF. As DNA, the CDR3 is TGTGCCAGCTCATCTCCGAGAGGGACACCCCTCCACTTT.

The chain joins TRBV3-1 to TRBJ2-1; the D gene could be TRBD1 or TRBD2 (7 bases each). This CDR3 has 20 amino acids. Trimming cost V 4 bases and J 0 bases, with 25 bases left between them. Germline loops: CDR1 LGHDT, CDR2 YNNKEL (reference sequence). CDR3: CASSPLGGRGGRSSYNEQFF. The CDR3 DNA sequence: TGTGCCAGCAGCCCCCTCGGCGGGAGAGGGGGCAGGAGCTCCTACAATGAGCAGTTCTTC.

With regard to this clonotype: With a much larger clone just one base away, this may be a read error. The rearrangement joins TRBV30 to TRBJ2-2, with TRBD2 matching over 10 bases. J gave up 0 bases and V 8 bases, and 12 bases lay outside the gene matches. Germline V lookup: CDR1 GTSNPN, CDR2 SVGIG (reference sequence). The CDR3 totals 17 residues. CDR3 loop: CARRGTSERANTGELFF. For the CDR3, the DNA is TGTGCCAGACGTGGGACTAGCGAGAGGGCGAACACCGGGGAGCTGTTTTTT.

This clonotype has a count of ten or more. This rearrangement joins TRBV5-1 to TRBJ2-3; D remains ambiguous. Per germline, CDR1 SGHRS and CDR2 YFSETQ. Trimming cost V 4 bases and J 0 bases, with 6 bases left between them. CDR3 length equals 13 residues. This CDR3 is CASSTSSTDTQYF. CDR3 DNA sequence: TGCGCCAGCAGCACCAGTAGCACAGATACGCAGTATTTT. Full variable domain (rest looked up from reference TRBV5-1 and TRBJ2-3): KAGVTQTPRYLIKTRGQQVTLSCSPISGHRSVSWYQQTPGQGLQFLFEYFSETQRNKGNFPGRFSGRQFSNSRSEMNVSTLELGDSALYLCASSTSSTDTQYFGPGTRLTVL.

The chain recombines TRBV27 with TRBJ2-2; no clear D. CDR1 and CDR2 from the germline V gene are MNHEY and SMNVEV (reference sequence). The CDR3 is made up of 14 amino acids. Trimming removed 6 bases at V and 1 base at J, with 9 bases between. The DNA for the CDR3 is TGTGCCAGCAGGCTCCGAATGAACACCGGGGAGCTGTTTTTT. Its protein is CASRLRMNTGELFF.

Ten or more counts support this clonotype. J is TRBJ1-2 and V is TRBV5-1; unclear D gene. V was trimmed by 4 bases and J by 3 bases, leaving 16 bases between them. The CDR3 sequence is 15 residues long. Germline loops: CDR1 SGHRS, CDR2 YFSETQ. Here the CDR3 reads CASSPTIGADYGYTF. CDR3 nucleotide sequence: TGCGCCAGCAGCCCCACCATAGGAGCGGACTATGGCTACACCTTC.

This clonotype was detected many times. This chain joins TRBV19 and TRBJ2-5, with D possibly TRBD2 on 5 matching bases. The CDR3 runs to 15 residues. The V gene lost 4 bases and the J gene lost 2 bases, with 14 bases spanning the gap. Germline CDR1 LNHDA, CDR2 SQIVND (reference sequence). The CDR3 sequence is CASSTGIAGQETQYF. CDR3 coding DNA: TGTGCCAGTAGTACCGGGATCGCGGGTCAAGAGACCCAGTACTTC.

The chain links TRBV20-1 to TRBJ1-2; possible D gene TRBD1, 6 bases. V lost 5 bases and J 5 bases, leaving 24 bases between the germline ends. Germline CDR1 and CDR2: DFQATT and SNEGSKA (reference sequence). The CDR3 has 16 amino acids. The DNA of the CDR3 is TGCAGTGCTCACACACCCGGACGGGGGGCCTTTTATGGCTACACCTTC. Protein: CSAHTPGRGAFYGYTF.

This clonotype appeared a few times. The chain carries TRBV14 and TRBJ2-5, with 7 bases lining up with TRBD1. Germline loops: CDR1 SGHDN, CDR2 FVKESK. The CDR3 totals 16 residues. After removal of 1 base from V and 3 bases from J, the junction contained 8 bases not matched to a gene. This chain's CDR3 is CASSQGMQGVKETQYF. Here the CDR3 DNA reads TGTGCCAGCAGCCAAGGGATGCAGGGGGTAAAAGAGACCCAGTACTTC. Using reference TRBV14 and TRBJ2-5 for the parts outside the CDR3, the full variable domain is EAGVTQFPSHSVIEKGQTVTLRCDPISGHDNLYWYRRVMGKEIKFLLHFVKESKQDESGMPNNRFLAERTGGTYSTLKVQPAELEDSGVYFCASSQGMQGVKETQYFGPGTRLLVL.

Many counts were recorded for this clonotype. J is TRBJ2-7 and V is TRBV6-1; D may be TRBD2 (6 bases). Germline V gene data show CDR1 as MNHNS and CDR2 as SASEGT. This CDR3 spans 15 amino acids. Trimming removed 3 bases at V and 5 bases at J, with 17 bases between. The CDR3 here is CASSDTGAGLNEQYF. In nucleotides, the CDR3 is TGTGCCAGCAGTGACACCGGGGCCGGACTAAACGAGCAGTACTTC.

V and J are TRBV29-1 and TRBJ2-1; perhaps TRBD2 as D (5 bases). V was clipped by 4 bases and J by 9 bases, with 13 bases between them. The CDR3 contains 12 residues. Germline values: CDR1 SQVTM, CDR2 ANQGSEA. The CDR3 coding sequence is TGCAGCGTTGTCAGGACTGGTAGTGAGCAGTTCTTC. Amino acid sequence: CSVVRTGSEQFF.

This clonotype was seen ten or more times. V gene TRBV12-3 or TRBV12-4 combines with J gene TRBJ2-1; D tentatively reads TRBD1 or TRBD2 (5 bases each). V dropped 4 bases and J dropped 8 bases, with 9 bases sitting between them. The CDR3 is 12 residues long. CDR3 in amino acids: CASSSEGHEQFF. CDR3 bases: TGTGCCAGCAGTTCAGAGGGACATGAGCAGTTCTTC.

In this sample, this clonotype turned up many times. V usage is TRBV20-1 and J usage is TRBJ2-7; 7 bases are a match to TRBD1. The CDR3 runs 13 residues. CDR1 and CDR2 from the germline V gene are DFQATT and SNEGSKA (reference sequence). The junction had 2 bases not matched to a gene; V was cut back by 3 bases and J by 0 bases. The CDR3 sequence is CSARGQSSYEQYF. In DNA form, the CDR3 reads TGCAGTGCTAGGGGACAGAGCTCCTACGAGCAGTACTTC.

V and J are TRBV6-1 and TRBJ2-5, with 10 nucleotides matching TRBD2. CDR1 is MNHNS, CDR2 SASEGT, per germline. The CDR3 extends over 15 amino acids. The V gene end was trimmed by 6 bases and the J gene end by 6 bases; junction bases not matched to a gene: 10. CDR3 bases: TGTGCCAGCAGCCAGCGGGAGGGGAAGGCAAAGACCCAGTACTTC. Its translation is CASSQREGKAKTQYF.

This clonotype was recorded many times. The J gene is TRBJ2-1, the V gene TRBV5-1; 10 positions agree with TRBD2. Per germline, CDR1 SGHRS and CDR2 YFSETQ. The CDR3 length is 14 residues. The V gene end was trimmed by 5 bases and the J gene end by 6 bases; junction bases not matched to a gene: 5. This CDR3 is CASSELAGVNEQFF. DNA of the CDR3: TGCGCCAGCAGTGAGCTAGCGGGGGTCAATGAGCAGTTCTTC.